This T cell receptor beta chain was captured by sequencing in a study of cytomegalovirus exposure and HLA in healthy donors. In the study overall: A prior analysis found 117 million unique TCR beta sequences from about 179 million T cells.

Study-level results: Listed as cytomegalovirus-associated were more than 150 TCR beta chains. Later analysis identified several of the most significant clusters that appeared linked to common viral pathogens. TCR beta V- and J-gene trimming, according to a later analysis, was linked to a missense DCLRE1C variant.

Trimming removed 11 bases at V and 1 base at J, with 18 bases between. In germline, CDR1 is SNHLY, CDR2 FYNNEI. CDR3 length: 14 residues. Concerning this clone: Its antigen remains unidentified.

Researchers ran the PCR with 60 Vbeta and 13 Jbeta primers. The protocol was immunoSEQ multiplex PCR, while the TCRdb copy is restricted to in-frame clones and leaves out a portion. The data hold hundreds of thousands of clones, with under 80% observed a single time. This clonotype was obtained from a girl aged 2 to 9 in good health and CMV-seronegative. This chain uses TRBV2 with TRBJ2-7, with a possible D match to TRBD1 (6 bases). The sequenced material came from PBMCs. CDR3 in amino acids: CALTRDKGSYEQYF. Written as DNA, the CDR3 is TGTGCCTTAACCCGGGACAAAGGTTCCTACGAGCAGTACTTC.